Presented here are 22 T cell receptor beta chains from one specimen sequenced in a study of identical twins. MiXCR, applied by TCRdb to the 5' RACE reads, yields one record per CDR3 protein. This sample has around 450,000 distinct CDR3 sequences; 11% to 15% occur once, and the top ten carry 0.4% to 0.55%. These data also featured in a second study, about yellow fever vaccine responses in identical twins.

The sample taken for sequencing was CD4+ T cells sorted from blood. Source of these receptors: a woman aged 18-29 years in good health.

V usage is TRBV12-3 or TRBV12-4 and J usage is TRBJ1-5; 10 nucleotides match TRBD1. V lost 4 bases, J lost 8 bases, and 5 bases stayed unmatched. The CDR3 contains 14 residues. The CDR3 bases are TGTGCCAGCAGTTCCCGACAGGGGGCTGAGCCCCAGCATTTT. Its protein is CASSSRQGAEPQHF.

This clonotype was counted between two and nine times. This chain uses TRBV28 with TRBJ1-1; D is uncertain. Deletions cut 6 bases from V and 4 bases from J, with 12 bases between. Germline V lookup: CDR1 MDHEN, CDR2 SYDVKM. CDR3 length: 13 residues. The CDR3 DNA reads TGTGCCAGCAGCCTTGACGCCATCACTGAAGCTTTCTTT. Protein: CASSLDAITEAFF. The whole variable domain, remainder taken from reference TRBV28 and TRBJ1-1, is DVKVTQSSRYLVKRTGEKVFLECVQDMDHENMFWYRQDPGLGLRLIYFSYDVKMKEKGDIPEGYSVSREKKERFSLILESASTNQTSMYLCASSLDAITEAFFGQGTRLTVV.

This clonotype was counted between two and nine times. The chain is built from TRBV20-1 and TRBJ1-1; D may be TRBD1 (5 bases). In germline, CDR1 is DFQATT, CDR2 SNEGSKA (reference sequence). This CDR3 comprises 14 residues. Trimming took off 6 bases at V and 1 base at J, with 15 bases between the two ends. Here the CDR3 reads CSANAPTGNTEAFF. The CDR3 DNA reads TGCAGTGCCAACGCACCCACAGGGAACACTGAAGCTTTCTTT.

This chain uses TRBV2 with TRBJ2-1; 10 nucleotides align to TRBD1. This CDR3 comprises 16 residues. V lost 1 base to trimming and J lost 6 bases; unmatched junction nucleotides: 6. CDR1 and CDR2 (germline): SNHLY, FYNNEI. The CDR3 is CASSEETGGLGNEQFF. CDR3 coding DNA: TGTGCCAGCAGTGAAGAGACAGGGGGCTTAGGCAATGAGCAGTTCTTC.

This clonotype has just a few counts. V is TRBV12-3 or TRBV12-4 and J is TRBJ2-5; 12 nucleotides align to TRBD1. V shed 0 bases and J 4 bases; nucleotides not matched to a gene: 3. The CDR3 covers 16 residues. The CDR3 sequence: CASSLAGQGARETQYF. The CDR3 bases are TGTGCCAGCAGTTTAGCGGGACAGGGGGCGAGAGAGACCCAGTACTTC.

The chain couples TRBV12-3 or TRBV12-4 to TRBJ1-1; 11 bases are shared with TRBD1. The trim removed 8 bases at V and 5 bases at J, leaving 10 bases unmatched. The CDR3 runs 15 residues. In DNA, the CDR3 is TGTGCCAGCGCATTAAGGGGGACAGGGGGGACTGAAGCTTTCTTT. This gives the protein CASALRGTGGTEAFF.

This clonotype was observed many times. The chain uses TRBV5-1 and TRBJ2-2, with D perhaps TRBD2 (6 bases). V was cut by 2 bases and J by 4 bases, with 9 bases left in between. There are 14 residues in the CDR3. Germline V CDR1 and CDR2: SGHRS, YFSETQ. The CDR3 region is CASSFGTPTGELFF. The DNA for the CDR3 is TGCGCCAGCAGCTTTGGGACTCCCACCGGGGAGCTGTTTTTT.

This clonotype was found many times. V and J are TRBV12-3 or TRBV12-4 and TRBJ2-1; TRBD2 matches 12 bases. CDR3 length equals 14 residues. With V trimmed by 4 bases and J by 15 bases, 10 bases remained unmatched. CDR3 in amino acids: CASSSRTSGAEMFF. The CDR3 nucleotides read TGTGCCAGCAGTTCACGGACTAGCGGGGCAGAAATGTTCTTC.

The chain couples TRBV12-3 or TRBV12-4 to TRBJ2-3; D is ambiguous. The V gene lost 6 bases and the J gene lost 2 bases, with 18 bases spanning the gap. This CDR3 is built from 16 residues. CDR3 loop: CASSSLGRSPTDTQYF. In nucleotides, the CDR3 is TGTGCCAGCAGCTCTCTCGGCAGGTCACCCACAGATACGCAGTATTTT.

This clonotype has more than one count but fewer than ten. This chain links TRBV7-9 with TRBJ2-3; 9 bases align to TRBD2. The CDR3 runs 15 residues. J was trimmed by 3 bases and V by 2 bases; bases with no gene match: 3. The germline gives CDR1 SEHNR, CDR2 FQNEAQ (reference sequence). CDR3 bases: TGTGCCAGCAGCTTAATAGCGGGAGCAACAGATACGCAGTATTTT. Residues: CASSLIAGATDTQYF.

This clonotype was counted a few times. The gene calls are TRBV10-3 and TRBJ2-1, with D possibly matching TRBD2 (6 bases). This CDR3 is 14 amino acids long. Germline CDR1 ENHRY, CDR2 SYGVKD. V gave up 8 bases and J gave up 5 bases, with 16 bases separating them. CDR3 sequence: CAIAGLQFHNEQFF. The DNA of the CDR3 is TGTGCCATCGCGGGGTTACAGTTCCACAATGAGCAGTTCTTC.

This clonotype has a handful of counts. The chain combines TRBV7-4 with TRBJ2-3; 10 nucleotides line up with TRBD2. The CDR3 runs 16 residues. Germline assignment: CDR1 SGHVT and CDR2 SQSDAQ. The V and J ends lost 1 base and 1 base, in that order; junction bases with no gene match: 2. The CDR3 nucleotides are TGTGCCAGCAGCTTAGAGCGGGAGGGCGGCACAGATACGCAGTATTTT. Amino acid sequence: CASSLEREGGTDTQYF.

This clonotype was found a few times. The V and J genes are TRBV12-5 and TRBJ2-2; TRBD2 is a possible D gene (5 bases). CDR3 length: 15 amino acids. Trimming stripped 5 bases from V and 6 bases from J, with 16 bases between. Germline CDR1 reads LGHNT; CDR2 reads FRNRAP. CDR3 region: CASGPLAGNAGELFF. Written as DNA, the CDR3 is TGTGCTAGTGGTCCCCTGGCGGGTAACGCCGGGGAGCTGTTTTTT.

The chain combines TRBV5-6 with TRBJ2-3; 7 bases are a match to TRBD1. Germline V lookup: CDR1 SGHDT, CDR2 YYEEEE. After removal of 1 base from V and 4 bases from J, the junction contained 3 bases not matched to a gene. CDR3 length equals 14 residues. This CDR3 is CASSLWDRPDTQYF. Written as DNA, the CDR3 is TGTGCCAGCAGCTTGTGGGACAGACCAGATACGCAGTATTTT.

The chain joins TRBV4-3 to TRBJ1-1, with D unclear. V was shortened by 5 bases and J by 5 bases, with 18 bases between the two germline ends. The germline CDR1 and CDR2 sequences are LGHNA and YSLEER. The CDR3 runs 15 residues. CDR3 sequence (DNA): TGCGCCAGCAGCAGGTTCAGGCTGGGAGGGACTGAAGCTTTCTTT. Amino acid sequence: CASSRFRLGGTEAFF.

The V and J genes are TRBV12-3 or TRBV12-4 and TRBJ1-6; 7 nucleotides line up with TRBD1. Trimming cost V 5 bases and J 10 bases; bases outside gene matches: 11. The CDR3 length is 15 residues. The CDR3 DNA sequence: TGTGCCAGCAGTCAACCCGACAGGGCTTCATCACCCCTCCACTTT. Translating it yields CASSQPDRASSPLHF.

The chain has TRBV12-3 or TRBV12-4 and TRBJ1-1, with 7 bases matching TRBD1. The CDR3 is 14 residues long. Germline trimming cut 5 bases from V and 4 bases from J; bases unmatched to any gene: 7. This CDR3 is CASSTRGGPTEAFF. The DNA for the CDR3 is TGTGCCAGCAGTACACGAGGGGGCCCCACTGAAGCTTTCTTT.

CDR3: CASSRGAGSTDTQYF. The CDR3 DNA follows: TGTGCCAGCAGCCGGGGAGCGGGCAGCACAGATACGCAGTATTTT. V and J are TRBV4-2 and TRBJ2-3, with D perhaps TRBD2 (6 bases). Trimming took off 4 bases at V and 0 bases at J, with 11 bases between the two ends. The germline gives CDR1 LGHNA, CDR2 YNFKEQ. The CDR3 runs 15 residues.

The gene calls are TRBV6-5 and TRBJ2-7; TRBD1 agrees at 9 bases. Trimming removed 0 bases from V and 6 bases from J; junction bases left unmatched: 6. Germline CDR1 MNHEY, CDR2 SVGAGI. The CDR3 has 15 residues. CDR3 sequence (DNA): TGTGCCAGCAGTTACTCCGGGACAGGGATCAGCGAGCAGTACTTC. It specifies CASSYSGTGISEQYF.

The sample holds many counts of this clonotype. The gene calls are TRBV20-1 and TRBJ2-1; 8 positions match TRBD2. With 3 bases clipped from V and 3 bases from J, the junction kept 7 bases outside the gene matches. The CDR3 runs 15 residues. CDR1 is DFQATT, CDR2 SNEGSKA, per germline (reference sequence). Here the CDR3 reads CSASGSGVLYNEQFF. CDR3 coding DNA: TGCAGTGCTAGTGGTAGCGGGGTCCTCTACAATGAGCAGTTCTTC.

The chain links TRBV12-3 or TRBV12-4 to TRBJ2-3; D remains ambiguous. V was trimmed by 7 bases and J by 6 bases, leaving 11 bases between them. The CDR3 totals 12 residues. The CDR3 spells CASTSRLDTQYF. Here the CDR3 DNA reads TGTGCCAGCACCTCCCGTCTGGATACGCAGTATTTT.

The genes are TRBV12-3 or TRBV12-4 and TRBJ2-1; possibly TRBD1 or TRBD2 for D (5 bases each). The V and J ends lost 6 bases and 2 bases respectively, with 14 bases between them. The CDR3 consists of 15 residues. CDR3: CASSSDLGAYNEQFF. The CDR3 coding sequence is TGTGCCAGCAGCTCCGACTTGGGGGCCTACAATGAGCAGTTCTTC.